The next 27 T cell receptor beta chains were all read from a single sample in a study of CXCR3-negative and CXCR3-positive naive CD8 T cells. The authors made the TRB cDNA libraries by 5' RACE using UMI labels. TCRdb reprocessed the 5' RACE reads and reports one entry per CDR3 protein, with no DNA. This sample contains 45,000 to 60,000 distinct CDR3 sequences. Sequencing input: naive CXCR3- CD8+ T cells from blood. The subset here: CD45RO-CCR7+CD27+CD95- naive CD8+ T cells lacking CXCR3 (TNR3-). The source of these receptors is a human donor in good health. Some clones in this sample may be carry-over from other donors' samples.

The chain links TRBV12-3 or TRBV12-4 to TRBJ2-5; TCRdb outputs TRBD1, but without DNA this stays unchecked. The CDR3 spans 14 residues. The CDR3 here is CASRTDGQEETQYF.

This rearrangement joins TRBV7-9 to TRBJ2-1; TCRdb's D call of TRBD2 is untestable without DNA. This CDR3 contains 13 residues. The germline V gene encodes CDR1 SEHNR and CDR2 FQNEAQ (reference sequence). CDR3 amino acids: CASSQGLGDEQFF.

The V call is TRBV7-8, the J call TRBJ2-5; TCRdb gives TRBD2 as the D gene, but with no DNA this cannot be confirmed. The CDR3 contains 18 residues. The germline CDR1 and CDR2 sequences are SGHVS and FQNEAQ. The CDR3 sequence: CASSPPGLAGGPGETQYF.

The rearrangement uses TRBV7-7 and TRBJ2-1; TCRdb proposes TRBD2, but this gene call is untestable without DNA. This CDR3 has 17 residues. CDR1 is SSHAT, CDR2 FNYEAQ, per germline (reference sequence). This CDR3 is CASSPSPLAGGPDEQFF.

V and J are TRBV20-1 and TRBJ1-3. In germline, CDR1 is DFQATT, CDR2 SNEGSKA (reference sequence). The CDR3 extends over 15 amino acids. The CDR3 loop reads CSASPTRFSGNTIYF.

The chain uses TRBV11-3 and TRBJ2-7; TCRdb designates TRBD1, a call that cannot be tested without DNA. The CDR3 loop spans 14 amino acids. Looked up from germline, CDR1 is SGHNT and CDR2 is YENEEA. This CDR3 is CASRTNRGPGEQYF.

The V and J genes are TRBV28 and TRBJ2-1; the D call from TCRdb, TRBD2, cannot be confirmed without DNA. This CDR3 spans 15 amino acids. In germline, CDR1 is MDHEN, CDR2 SYDVKM. The CDR3 here is CASSGRDPPGNEQFF. Using reference TRBV28 and TRBJ2-1 for the parts outside the CDR3, the full variable domain is DVKVTQSSRYLVKRTGEKVFLECVQDMDHENMFWYRQDPGLGLRLIYFSYDVKMKEKGDIPEGYSVSREKKERFSLILESASTNQTSMYLCASSGRDPPGNEQFFGPGTRLTVL.

CDR3 in amino acids: CSVKPGPPSDEQYF. The chain joins TRBV29-1 to TRBJ2-7; TCRdb calls TRBD1, which cannot be checked without DNA. The CDR3 covers 14 residues. The germline gives CDR1 SQVTM, CDR2 ANQGSEA.

This chain connects TRBV15 to TRBJ1-5; the TCRdb D gene call, TRBD1, has no DNA to confirm it. Germline-derived CDR1 and CDR2 are LNHNV and YYDKDF (reference sequence). CDR3 length equals 14 residues. CDR3: CASGQGGSNQPQHF.

The chain employs TRBV7-9 and TRBJ2-7; TCRdb designates TRBD2, a call that cannot be tested without DNA. This CDR3 contains 16 residues. CDR1 and CDR2 from the germline V gene are SEHNR and FQNEAQ (reference sequence). The CDR3 reads CASSQEGLSNPYEQYF.

The chain recombines TRBV5-5 with TRBJ2-1; TCRdb calls TRBD1, which cannot be checked without DNA. Germline CDR1 reads SGHKS; CDR2 reads YYEKEE (reference sequence). The CDR3 covers 15 residues. CDR3 in amino acids: CASSLFARGSDEQFF.

The chain carries TRBV6-6 and TRBJ2-7. Germline CDR1 is MNHNY and CDR2 is SVGAGI (reference sequence). The length of the CDR3 is 13 residues. Here the CDR3 reads CASSYSGPYEQYF.

The chain joins TRBV29-1 to TRBJ2-7. The CDR3 is made up of 15 amino acids. The V gene's germline CDR1 is SQVTM and CDR2 ANQGSEA. The CDR3 reads CSVEEGSGGPYEQYF.

The chain has TRBV14 and TRBJ2-3; TCRdb calls TRBD2, which cannot be checked without DNA. From germline, CDR1 is SGHDN and CDR2 FVKESK. The CDR3 sequence is 17 residues long. CDR3 amino acids: CASSAFPGLAPTDTQYF.

The chain employs TRBV7-6 and TRBJ2-1. The CDR3 length is 17 residues. CDR1 is SGHVS and CDR2 is FNYEAQ in the germline V gene. CDR3 in amino acids: CASSLGIMGSSYNEQFF.

V gene TRBV12-3 or TRBV12-4 combines with J gene TRBJ2-3; as DNA is missing, the TRBD2 call by TCRdb cannot be tested. The CDR3 is 14 amino acids. The CDR3 spells CASSWTSGVDTQYF.

This chain joins TRBV12-3 or TRBV12-4 and TRBJ2-1; TCRdb's assignment of TRBD1 cannot be checked, as there is no DNA. This CDR3 is built from 12 residues. CDR3 loop: CASFRDGNEQFF.

This chain connects TRBV30 to TRBJ1-6; the D gene TCRdb calls, TRBD1, cannot be checked with no DNA. CDR3 length equals 15 residues. Germline V gene lookup returns CDR1 GTSNPN and CDR2 SVGIG (reference sequence). The CDR3 protein is CAWSVMGRGPSPLHF.

The chain carries TRBV4-3 and TRBJ2-3; TCRdb returns TRBD1, unconfirmable since there is no DNA. This CDR3 comprises 17 residues. From germline, CDR1 is LGHNA and CDR2 YSLEER. This CDR3 is CASSPNRGPWKADTQYF.

V usage is TRBV9 and J usage is TRBJ1-1; TCRdb's D call of TRBD1 is untestable without DNA. The CDR3 spans 15 residues. Germline-derived CDR1 and CDR2 are SGDLS and YYNGEE. Here the CDR3 reads CASSPQQGPNTEAFF. The variable domain in full, completed from reference TRBV9 and TRBJ1-1, reads DSGVTQTPKHLITATGQRVTLRCSPRSGDLSVYWYQQSLDQGLQFLIQYYNGEERAKGNILERFSAQQFPDLHSELNLSSLELGDSALYFCASSPQQGPNTEAFFGQGTRLTVV.

This chain connects TRBV29-1 to TRBJ1-1; TCRdb returns TRBD1, unconfirmable since there is no DNA. Germline-derived CDR1 and CDR2 are SQVTM and ANQGSEA. The CDR3 has 12 amino acids. CDR3 residues: CSALWSGTEAFF.

The chain recombines TRBV4-1 with TRBJ2-1. CDR3 length equals 12 residues. CDR1 and CDR2 from the germline V gene are MGHRA and YSYEKL. The CDR3 sequence is CASSQGMNEQFF.

This sequence joins TRBV20-1 and TRBJ2-7; without DNA, the TCRdb call of TRBD1 cannot be checked. Per the germline V gene, CDR1 is DFQATT and CDR2 is SNEGSKA (reference sequence). The CDR3 length is 13 residues. This chain's CDR3 is CSARSDREYEQYF.

The chain couples TRBV6-5 to TRBJ2-2; there is no DNA to check the TCRdb D call of TRBD1. Germline CDR1 and CDR2: MNHEY and SVGAGI. This CDR3 has 17 amino acids. The CDR3 loop reads CASRPEDRAESTGELFF.

The chain carries TRBV29-1 and TRBJ1-2; TCRdb's D call of TRBD1 is untestable without DNA. The CDR3 has 13 residues. Germline CDR1 is SQVTM and CDR2 is ANQGSEA. CDR3 amino acids: CSVLQGALFGYTF. Full variable domain (remainder filled in from reference TRBV29-1 and TRBJ1-2): SAVISQKPSRDICQRGTSLTIQCQVDSQVTMMFWYRQQPGQSLTLIATANQGSEATYESGFVIDKFPISRPNLTFSTLTVSNMSPEDSSIYLCSVLQGALFGYTFGSGTRLTVV.

CDR3 in amino acids: CASREQSEAFF. The V and J genes are TRBV12-3 or TRBV12-4 and TRBJ1-1. This CDR3 is built from 11 residues.

The V and J genes are TRBV7-6 and TRBJ1-2. Germline V CDR1 and CDR2: SGHVS, FNYEAQ. The length of the CDR3 is 16 residues. CDR3 region: CASSSGPGVVSYGYTF.